These T cell receptor beta chains were read from a single sample in a study of metastatic and nonmetastatic thyroid tumors. TCRdb reassembled clones from the PCR reads with MiXCR. The table lists roughly 30,000 clones, 15% to 20% of them singletons. The sample consisted of blood. These receptors were obtained from a female donor with papillary thyroid cancer or a benign thyroid nodule (not recorded which). Some clones in this sample may be carry-over from other donors' samples. Each CDR3 is given with its conserved first and last residue. Fields, in order: CDR3 DNA, CDR3 protein, D gene, J gene, V gene, clone size. The D gene is left open where the match is weak. Part of the rows lack a size; the others show once, few, many or a class for expanded clones.

cdr3_nt: TGTGCCAGCTCAACCAGGGACAAGGGGGAGCAGTACTTC
cdr3_aa: CASSTRDKGEQYF
d_call: NA
j_call: TRBJ2-7
v_call: TRBV18
clone_size: many

cdr3_nt: TGTGCCAGCAGCCACCCCCCGGGATTGGCCATATATTTT
cdr3_aa: CASSHPPGLAIYF
d_call: NA
j_call: TRBJ1-3
v_call: TRBV7-9
clone_size: many

cdr3_nt: TGTGCCAGCAGCTGGGGTTTGGGGAGGGAGAGGGAGACCCAGTACTTC
cdr3_aa: CASSWGLGRERETQYF
d_call: TRBD2
j_call: TRBJ2-5
v_call: TRBV11-2
clone_size: many

cdr3_nt: TGTGCCAGTACAAGGGACCCAGAAAATAGGCTTTATAGCAATCAGCCCCAGCATTTT
cdr3_aa: CASTRDPENRLYSNQPQHF
d_call: NA
j_call: TRBJ1-5
v_call: TRBV19
clone_size: many

cdr3_nt: TGCGCCAGCAGCCAAGAACTCTCAGTCTACGAGCAGTACTTC
cdr3_aa: CASSQELSVYEQYF
d_call: NA
j_call: TRBJ2-7
v_call: TRBV4-1
clone_size: many

cdr3_nt: TGTGCCAGCAGTGTATTAGCGGGGGGGCCAGATACGCAGTATTTT
cdr3_aa: CASSVLAGGPDTQYF
d_call: TRBD2
j_call: TRBJ2-3
v_call: TRBV6-1
clone_size: medium-sized

cdr3_nt: TGCAGCGTTAGTTTGAACGAGGATCAGCCCCAGCATTTT
cdr3_aa: CSVSLNEDQPQHF
d_call: NA
j_call: TRBJ1-5
v_call: TRBV29-1
clone_size: many

cdr3_nt: TGTGCCAGCAGCTTGGCGATTAGCGGGAGGCCCCTCCGTGGGGATGAGCAGTTCTTC
cdr3_aa: CASSLAISGRPLRGDEQFF
d_call: TRBD2
j_call: TRBJ2-1
v_call: TRBV5-4
clone_size: many

cdr3_nt: TGTGCCAGTAACCTCGGGACGGAAAAACTGTTTTTT
cdr3_aa: CASNLGTEKLFF
d_call: NA
j_call: TRBJ1-4
v_call: TRBV19
clone_size: many

cdr3_nt: TGTGCCACCAGTGACCTCAGGGGTTATGGCTACACCTTC
cdr3_aa: CATSDLRGYGYTF
d_call: NA
j_call: TRBJ1-2
v_call: TRBV24-1
clone_size: many

cdr3_nt: TGCGCCAGCAGCTTAGGCGGGGGGACCTTAGGGGAGCAGTTCTTC
cdr3_aa: CASSLGGGTLGEQFF
d_call: TRBD2
j_call: TRBJ2-1
v_call: TRBV5-1
clone_size: NA

cdr3_nt: TGTGCCAGCAGTTTAGATTGGTCAGAAGGTTACTATGGCTACACCTTC
cdr3_aa: CASSLDWSEGYYGYTF
d_call: NA
j_call: TRBJ1-2
v_call: TRBV12-3/TRBV12-4
clone_size: few

cdr3_nt: TGCGCCAGCAGCAGAGGGACAGGGGGTCACGATACGCAGTATTTT
cdr3_aa: CASSRGTGGHDTQYF
d_call: TRBD1
j_call: TRBJ2-3
v_call: TRBV4-1
clone_size: many

cdr3_nt: TGTGCCAGCCAGCGGGGGGGGAGCGGGGAGCTGTTTTTT
cdr3_aa: CASQRGGSGELFF
d_call: TRBD2
j_call: TRBJ2-2
v_call: TRBV12-3/TRBV12-4
clone_size: many

cdr3_nt: TGTGCCAGCAGCTTCGTAGGGTGGGCGGAGACCCAGTACTTC
cdr3_aa: CASSFVGWAETQYF
d_call: NA
j_call: TRBJ2-5
v_call: TRBV7-6
clone_size: many

cdr3_nt: TGTGCCAGCAGCCGTTCCCTAACGGGCACCGGGGAGCTGTTTTTT
cdr3_aa: CASSRSLTGTGELFF
d_call: NA
j_call: TRBJ2-2
v_call: TRBV5-4
clone_size: few

cdr3_nt: TGTGCCAGCAGCTTCCTAAGCCGAGGGAACGAGCAGTACTTC
cdr3_aa: CASSFLSRGNEQYF
d_call: NA
j_call: TRBJ2-7
v_call: TRBV13
clone_size: NA

cdr3_nt: TGTGCCAGCAGCGCTCAACGGGGGACCCAGTACTTC
cdr3_aa: CASSAQRGTQYF
d_call: NA
j_call: TRBJ2-5
v_call: TRBV6-1
clone_size: medium-sized